These 24 T cell receptor beta chains came from one sample sequenced in a study of blood T cell repertoires in COVID-19. Assay: immunoSEQ multiplex PCR; the TCRdb copy retains only in-frame clones and omits some. Here the sample spans approximately 150,000 clones, 85% being singletons. Sequenced: peripheral blood. These receptors came from a woman aged 80 or over with COVID-19, enrolled during active disease.

The chain joins TRBV18 to TRBJ2-7; TRBD2 aligns across 11 bases. The germline CDR1 and CDR2 sequences are KGHSH and LQKENI. This CDR3 has 16 residues. V shed 1 base and J 0 bases; nucleotides not matched to a gene: 2. The CDR3 reads CASSPLLAGDSYEQYF. In DNA, the CDR3 is TGTGCCAGCTCACCACTACTAGCGGGAGACTCCTACGAGCAGTACTTC.

The gene calls are TRBV18 and TRBJ1-1; 7 nucleotides align to TRBD1. Looked up from germline, CDR1 is KGHSH and CDR2 is LQKENI. The V gene end was trimmed by 3 bases and the J gene end by 4 bases; junction bases not matched to a gene: 2. CDR3 length: 13 amino acids. This CDR3 is CASSPDRFTEAFF. CDR3 sequence (DNA): TGTGCCAGCTCACCGGACAGGTTCACTGAAGCTTTCTTT.

The V gene is TRBV18, the J gene TRBJ1-2; TRBD1 aligns across 8 bases. This CDR3 is 18 amino acids long. The germline V gene has CDR1 KGHSH and CDR2 LQKENI. The V segment lost 1 base and the J segment 5 bases; nucleotides outside the gene matches: 15. The CDR3: CASSPLDRTGTVSYGYTF. CDR3 coding DNA: TGTGCCAGCTCACCACTCGACCGGACAGGGACAGTTTCTTATGGCTACACCTTC.

CDR3 sequence (DNA): TGTGCCACCAGTGATTTATGGACAGGGGTTGGCTACACCTTC. Its protein is CATSDLWTGVGYTF. The chain employs TRBV24-1 and TRBJ1-2; TRBD1 matches 9 bases. Per the germline V gene, CDR1 is KGHDR and CDR2 is SFDVKD. V shed 1 base, J shed 7 bases, and the junction held 3 bases outside the gene matches. CDR3 length equals 14 residues.

This clone has a single count. This chain connects TRBV18 to TRBJ2-3, with D perhaps matching TRBD2 (5 bases). Germline assignment: CDR1 KGHSH and CDR2 LQKENI. Trimming left V 3 bases short and J 1 base short, with 11 bases between. The CDR3 loop spans 15 amino acids. DNA of the CDR3: TGTGCCAGCTCACCCTCGGGGTCGGGCACAGATACGCAGTATTTT. It specifies CASSPSGSGTDTQYF. Drawing the rest from reference TRBV18 and TRBJ2-3, the complete variable domain is NAGVMQNPRHLVRRRGQEARLRCSPMKGHSHVYWYRQLPEEGLKFMVYLQKENIIDESGMPKERFSAEFPKEGPSILRIQQVVRGDSAAYFCASSPSGSGTDTQYFGPGTRLTVL.

The CDR3 nucleotides are TGTGCCAGCAGCCTCACCTCACTCCGCGGCGCTGAAGCTTTCTTT. It encodes CASSLTSLRGAEAFF. The J gene is TRBJ1-1, the V gene TRBV14; D is uncertain. V shed 4 bases and J shed 6 bases, with 18 bases lying between them. Germline CDR1 and CDR2: SGHDN and FVKESK. The CDR3 loop spans 15 amino acids.

The V and J genes are TRBV2 and TRBJ1-5; TRBD1 agrees at 9 bases. This CDR3 has 13 residues. V shed 6 bases, J shed 7 bases, and the junction held 4 bases outside the gene matches. The germline gives CDR1 SNHLY, CDR2 FYNNEI. CDR3 sequence reads: CASRGQGEQPQHF. The CDR3 coding sequence is TGTGCCAGCAGGGGACAGGGAGAACAGCCCCAGCATTTT.

The J gene is TRBJ2-7, the V gene TRBV5-1; unclear D gene. Trimming pared 4 bases from V and 3 bases from J, leaving 14 bases between. Germline CDR1 reads SGHRS; CDR2 reads YFSETQ. The CDR3 has 14 amino acids. The CDR3 DNA reads as TGCGCCAGCAGCCAGCTAGTCTTTCGCTACGAGCAGTACTTC. This codes for CASSQLVFRYEQYF.

The rearrangement uses TRBV28 and TRBJ2-7, with a weak D call TRBD2 (6 bases). The CDR3 is made up of 13 amino acids. V was pared by 8 bases and J by 0 bases, with 11 bases between. Germline V CDR1 and CDR2: MDHEN, SYDVKM. Here the CDR3 DNA reads TGTGCCAGCGGTCGCGGGGACTCCTACGAGCAGTACTTC. This sequence encodes CASGRGDSYEQYF.

This rearrangement joins TRBV29-1 to TRBJ1-1; 11 bases match TRBD1. J was trimmed by 5 bases and V by 5 bases; bases with no gene match: 4. This CDR3 contains 13 residues. Germline V gene data show CDR1 as SQVTM and CDR2 as ANQGSEA. The CDR3 sequence is CSVQRDRGTEAFF. The CDR3 nucleotides are TGCAGCGTTCAGCGGGACAGGGGGACTGAAGCTTTCTTT.

The chain uses TRBV5-1 and TRBJ1-2, with D perhaps matching TRBD1 (5 bases). Trimming removed 0 bases from V and 9 bases from J, with 15 bases in between. The CDR3 is 14 amino acids. From germline, CDR1 is SGHRS and CDR2 YFSETQ. In DNA form, the CDR3 reads TGCGCCAGCAGCTTGGCCGAAGGGGCCAGGAGCTACACCTTC. Translated: CASSLAEGARSYTF.

A few counts support this clone. The rearrangement uses TRBV13 and TRBJ2-5; TRBD2 agrees at 8 bases. This CDR3 has 12 residues. Germline CDR1 reads PRHDT; CDR2 reads FYEKMQ (reference sequence). V trimming: 5 bases; J trimming: 9 bases; junction bases outside the gene matches: 5. The CDR3 coding sequence is TGTGCCAGCAGCCTAATAGCGGGACCCCAGTACTTC. The encoded protein is CASSLIAGPQYF.

The V call is TRBV7-2, the J call TRBJ1-5; D not certain. The CDR3 is 13 amino acids. Germline values: CDR1 SGHTA, CDR2 FQGNSA. The germline V and J ends were trimmed by 3 bases and 3 bases, with 6 bases remaining between them. CDR3 in DNA: TGTGCCAGCAGCTTGGGAGTCAATCAGCCCCAGCATTTT. Translating gives CASSLGVNQPQHF. The variable domain in full, with the rest retrieved from reference TRBV7-2 and TRBJ1-5, is GAGVSQSPSNKVTEKGKDVELRCDPISGHTALYWYRQSLGQGLEFLIYFQGNSAPDKSGLPSDRFSAERTGGSVSTLTIQRTQQEDSAVYLCASSLGVNQPQHFGDGTRLSIL.

The chain employs TRBV5-6 and TRBJ1-5; D uncertain. V gave up 0 bases and J gave up 5 bases, with 9 bases separating them. CDR3 length equals 14 residues. Germline V gives CDR1 SGHDT, CDR2 YYEEEE. The CDR3 spells CASSLGAGYQPQHF. The CDR3 bases are TGTGCCAGCAGCTTGGGTGCGGGGTATCAGCCCCAGCATTTT.

In DNA, the CDR3 is TGTGCCAGCAGCCAAGTCATTAACAGCATCTATGGCTACACCTTC. Translating gives CASSQVINSIYGYTF. This chain joins TRBV4-2 and TRBJ1-2; D not resolved. The V gene lost 1 base and the J gene lost 4 bases, with 13 bases spanning the gap. The V gene's germline CDR1 is LGHNA and CDR2 YNFKEQ. There are 15 residues in the CDR3.

The rearrangement links TRBV7-3 to TRBJ1-2, with D tentatively TRBD1 (6 bases). This CDR3 region has 16 residues. CDR1 and CDR2 from the germline V gene are SGHTA and FQGTGA. V was pared by 3 bases and J by 6 bases, with 20 bases between. The CDR3 region is CASSFGRGLGQNGYTF. The CDR3 DNA reads as TGTGCCAGCAGCTTCGGGCGGGGGCTGGGTCAAAATGGCTACACCTTC. Full variable domain (missing parts from reference TRBV7-3 and TRBJ1-2): GAGVSQTPSNKVTEKGKYVELRCDPISGHTALYWYRQSLGQGPEFLIYFQGTGAADDSGLPNDRFFAVRPEGSVSTLKIQRTERGDSAVYLCASSFGRGLGQNGYTFGSGTRLTVV.

The chain employs TRBV2 and TRBJ1-5, with D maybe TRBD1 (6 bases). The germline gives CDR1 SNHLY, CDR2 FYNNEI. The CDR3 is 15 amino acids. Trimming took off 5 bases at V and 4 bases at J, with 15 bases between the two ends. CDR3 residues: CASSPITGRNQPQHF. CDR3 in DNA: TGTGCCAGCAGTCCCATTACAGGGCGAAATCAGCCCCAGCATTTT.

The sample holds one count of this clone. V and J are TRBV7-2 and TRBJ2-1, with 7 bases identical to TRBD2. Per germline, CDR1 SGHTA and CDR2 FQGNSA. The junction had 11 bases not matched to a gene; V was cut back by 5 bases and J by 1 base. This CDR3 has 17 residues. The CDR3 region has the DNA TGTGCCAGCAGCCCTAGAGGGGAGGGTTGGTCCTACAATGAGCAGTTCTTC. It codes for CASSPRGEGWSYNEQFF.

The chain is built from TRBV28 and TRBJ2-3, with TRBD2 matching over 7 bases. This CDR3 spans 13 amino acids. Germline V CDR1 and CDR2: MDHEN, SYDVKM. V was clipped by 7 bases and J by 5 bases; unmatched bases: 6. The CDR3 reads CASTPASGDTQYF. The CDR3 DNA reads TGTGCCAGCACCCCGGCTAGCGGAGATACGCAGTATTTT. The full variable domain, with the rest looked up from reference TRBV28 and TRBJ2-3, is DVKVTQSSRYLVKRTGEKVFLECVQDMDHENMFWYRQDPGLGLRLIYFSYDVKMKEKGDIPEGYSVSREKKERFSLILESASTNQTSMYLCASTPASGDTQYFGPGTRLTVL.

Remarks on this clone: Different DNA sequences within this sample yield the same CDR3. V and J are TRBV18 and TRBJ2-1; weak D call: TRBD1 (6 bases). The V gene's germline CDR1 is KGHSH and CDR2 LQKENI. The CDR3 totals 13 residues. V was pared by 6 bases and J by 3 bases, with 9 bases between. In nucleotides, the CDR3 is TGTGCCAGCTCCCCGGACAGCTACAATGAGCAGTTCTTC. This codes for CASSPDSYNEQFF. The full variable domain, rest sourced from reference TRBV18 and TRBJ2-1, is NAGVMQNPRHLVRRRGQEARLRCSPMKGHSHVYWYRQLPEEGLKFMVYLQKENIIDESGMPKERFSAEFPKEGPSILRIQQVVRGDSAAYFCASSPDSYNEQFFGPGTRLTVL.

The chain couples TRBV10-3 to TRBJ2-2; TRBD1 agrees at 10 bases. The CDR3 runs 15 residues. Germline CDR1 ENHRY, CDR2 SYGVKD. Trimming cost V 4 bases and J 6 bases; bases outside gene matches: 5. The CDR3 nucleotides read TGTGCCATCAGTGGACGACAGGGGGCCGCCGGGGAGCTGTTTTTT. Encoded protein: CAISGRQGAAGELFF.

The chain employs TRBV7-9 and TRBJ1-2; no reliable D call. This CDR3 is built from 12 residues. V lost 5 bases, J lost 13 bases, and 17 bases lay in between. Per germline, CDR1 SEHNR and CDR2 FQNEAQ (reference sequence). CDR3 loop: CASSVPVGSSTF. As DNA, the CDR3 is TGTGCCAGCAGCGTGCCGGTCGGGTCTTCCACCTTC.

The CDR3 protein is CAISEVGGEYEQYF. The CDR3 coding sequence is TGTGCCATCAGTGAGGTAGGGGGCGAGTACGAGCAGTACTTC. The chain has TRBV10-3 and TRBJ2-7, with 7 bases that match TRBD1. Germline CDR1 is ENHRY and CDR2 is SYGVKD. The CDR3 length is 14 residues. Losses at the gene ends were 2 bases for V and 4 bases for J; bases not matched to a gene: 5.

This chain links TRBV5-6 with TRBJ1-3, with D tentatively TRBD1 (5 bases). CDR1 is SGHDT, CDR2 YYEEEE, per germline. The CDR3 extends over 15 amino acids. V gave up 2 bases and J gave up 0 bases, with 9 bases separating them. CDR3 coding DNA: TGTGCCAGCAGCTTACCAGGGATCTCTGGAAACACCATATATTTT. Protein sequence: CASSLPGISGNTIYF.